This TCR beta chain comes out of a study of T-cell reconstitution after alpha-beta-depleted transplantation in children. Unique molecular identifiers were used to barcode this TCRbeta library. TCRdb analysed the PCR reads with MiXCR anew, one entry per CDR3 protein. The data show about 610,000 distinct CDR3 sequences, roughly a tenth seen once. Specimen: PBMCs from the stem cell graft donor, collected from the stem cell graft. This sequence was found in a human donor who donated a stem cell graft to a child with acute myeloid leukemia.

The CDR3 nucleotides are TGTGCCAGCAGCGCCGGGAAAGGGGGACAAGTCTACACCTTC. Translating it yields CASSAGKGGQVYTF. The chain couples TRBV28 to TRBJ1-2; D perhaps matches TRBD1 (6 bases). Germline V gene sequence: CDR1 MDHEN, CDR2 SYDVKM. The CDR3 has 14 residues. V was trimmed by 6 bases and J by 10 bases, leaving 21 bases between them.